These 15 T cell receptor beta chains were sequenced from one sample in a study of Ad26.COV2.S vaccination and SARS-CoV-2 variants. Treatment specified: roughly 20 received Ad26.COV2.S at low or high dose, single or two shots; roughly five received placebo; per-sample allocation not given. Material that was analyzed had been drawn on day 63 after the first vaccine or placebo injection. The data were produced by immunoSEQ multiplex PCR, yet TCRdb's version contains in-frame clones alone and is incomplete. Of about 480,000 clones in the sample, roughly nine tenths are singletons; the top ten hold roughly 12%. Here the sequenced sample was peripheral blood, taken in a trial of Ad26.COV2.S vaccine versus placebo. These receptors all stem from a person between 18 and 59 years old who received the Ad26.COV2.S COVID-19 vaccine or a placebo.

This clone was found a few times. The CDR3 here is CASSGQNRRTQYF. CDR3 nucleotide sequence: TGTGCCAGCAGCGGCCAGAACCGCCGTACGCAGTATTTT. This chain joins TRBV7-2 and TRBJ2-3; D ambiguous. CDR1 is SGHTA and CDR2 is FQGNSA in the germline V gene. This CDR3 is built from 13 residues. Between the trimmed V and J ends, which lost 5 bases and 8 bases, there was a span of 14 bases.

The rearrangement links TRBV7-9 to TRBJ2-1; D may be TRBD2 (6 bases). V was clipped by 1 base and J by 3 bases, with 13 bases between them. Germline V gene sequence: CDR1 SEHNR, CDR2 FQNEAQ (reference sequence). The CDR3 length is 16 residues. CDR3 protein: CASSLEGSGNYNEQFF. The CDR3 DNA is TGTGCCAGCAGCTTAGAAGGTAGCGGCAACTACAATGAGCAGTTCTTC.

This chain connects TRBV5-4 to TRBJ2-5, with D tentatively TRBD1 (6 bases). V dropped 1 base and J dropped 2 bases, with 15 bases sitting between them. Germline V gene lookup returns CDR1 SGHNT and CDR2 YYREEE (reference sequence). The CDR3 is made up of 16 amino acids. CDR3 nucleotides: TGTGCCAGCAGCTTGAACCCCGGACAGCCTCAAGAGACCCAGTACTTC. It encodes CASSLNPGQPQETQYF.

Worth noting for this clone: The same CDR3 can be traced to other DNA sequences in this sample. The chain couples TRBV7-9 to TRBJ2-3, with D unclear. Germline CDR1 and CDR2: SEHNR and FQNEAQ (reference sequence). This CDR3 comprises 12 residues. V was clipped by 2 bases and J by 6 bases, with 6 bases between them. The CDR3 coding sequence is TGTGCCAGCAGCTTACAGGCCGATACGCAGTATTTT. It yields the protein CASSLQADTQYF. Based on the CDR3 plus reference TRBV7-9 and TRBJ2-3, the full variable domain is DTGVSQNPRHKITKRGQNVTFRCDPISEHNRLYWYRQTLGQGPEFLTYFQNEAQLEKSRLLSDRFSAERPKGSFSTLEIQRTEQGDSAMYLCASSLQADTQYFGPGTRLTVL.

The rearrangement uses TRBV19 and TRBJ2-1, with 7 positions matching TRBD1. Looked up from germline, CDR1 is LNHDA and CDR2 is SQIVND (reference sequence). V lost 10 bases to trimming and J lost 8 bases; unmatched junction nucleotides: 11. The CDR3 consists of 13 residues. CDR3 bases: TGTGCCACCGCACAGGGGTCTGTCGATGAGCAGTTCTTC. It is translated as CATAQGSVDEQFF. Together with reference TRBV19 and TRBJ2-1, the CDR3 gives the full variable domain: DGGITQSPKYLFRKEGQNVTLSCEQNLNHDAMYWYRQDPGQGLRLIYYSQIVNDFQKGDIAEGYSVSREKKESFPLTVTSAQKNPTAFYLCATAQGSVDEQFFGPGTRLTVL.

The chain joins TRBV7-9 to TRBJ2-7; tentative D call: TRBD1 (5 bases). The CDR3 is made up of 14 amino acids. With 5 bases removed from V and 1 base from J, the gap between germline ends came to 12 bases. Germline CDR1 reads SEHNR; CDR2 reads FQNEAQ (reference sequence). CDR3 in amino acids: CASSLPGQSYEQYF. The CDR3 coding sequence is TGTGCCAGCAGCCTCCCCGGACAATCCTACGAGCAGTACTTC.

V gene TRBV30 combines with J gene TRBJ1-1; TRBD1 agrees at 8 bases. Trimming removed 1 base from V and 4 bases from J; junction bases left unmatched: 5. CDR3 size: 14 residues. Germline CDR1 GTSNPN, CDR2 SVGIG (reference sequence). CDR3 DNA sequence: TGTGCCTGGAGTGATGACAGGGGAATCACTGAAGCTTTCTTT. Translated: CAWSDDRGITEAFF.

The chain carries TRBV10-1 and TRBJ2-1; D is unclear. V lost 0 bases and J 0 bases, leaving 9 bases between the germline ends. The CDR3 has 16 amino acids. Germline CDR1 reads WNHNN; CDR2 reads SYGVQD (reference sequence). The CDR3 loop is CASSESTSSSYNEQFF. In nucleotides, the CDR3 is TGCGCCAGCAGTGAGTCGACCTCAAGCTCCTACAATGAGCAGTTCTTC.

The chain links TRBV28 to TRBJ1-4, with 9 bases matching TRBD1. V lost 4 bases and J lost 5; bases outside the gene matches: 8. The germline V gene encodes CDR1 MDHEN and CDR2 SYDVKM. There are 16 residues in the CDR3. For the CDR3, the DNA is TGTGCCAGCAGTTCTCCGCGGACAGGGGTGAATGAAAAACTGTTTTTT. It codes for CASSSPRTGVNEKLFF.

The chain employs TRBV11-1 and TRBJ2-1; D is unresolved. The germline V gene encodes CDR1 SGHAT and CDR2 FQDESV (reference sequence). The CDR3 is made up of 15 amino acids. V shed 2 bases and J shed 2 bases, with 10 bases lying between them. CDR3 sequence: CASSLSPGPYNEQFF. CDR3 bases: TGTGCCAGCAGCTTATCTCCAGGTCCCTACAATGAGCAGTTCTTC.

The CDR3 sequence: CASSLGSSGTGETQYF. CDR3 sequence (DNA): TGTGCCAGCAGCTTAGGCTCTAGCGGGACGGGAGAGACCCAGTACTTC. The V call is TRBV11-2, the J call TRBJ2-5; 9 bases match TRBD2. CDR1 and CDR2 (germline): SGHAT, FQNNGV. The CDR3 runs 16 residues. The V gene end was trimmed by 1 base and the J gene end by 4 bases; junction bases not matched to a gene: 7.

The chain uses TRBV9 and TRBJ2-3, with 9 bases matching TRBD1. V lost 2 bases to trimming and J lost 1 base; unmatched junction nucleotides: 8. The length of the CDR3 is 17 residues. The germline CDR1 and CDR2 sequences are SGDLS and YYNGEE. The CDR3 reads CASSVNPGQGGTDTQYF. The DNA for the CDR3 is TGTGCCAGCAGCGTTAACCCGGGACAGGGTGGCACAGATACGCAGTATTTT.

The count of this clone is one. The chain uses TRBV28 and TRBJ1-4, with D possibly TRBD1 on 5 matching bases. CDR1 and CDR2 from the germline V gene are MDHEN and SYDVKM. The germline V and J ends were trimmed by 6 bases and 7 bases, with 12 bases remaining between them. The CDR3 sequence is 13 residues long. Written as DNA, the CDR3 is TGTGCCAGCAGGGGCCGCGGGGGTGAAAAACTGTTTTTT. It specifies CASRGRGGEKLFF. The full variable domain, with the rest looked up from reference TRBV28 and TRBJ1-4, is DVKVTQSSRYLVKRTGEKVFLECVQDMDHENMFWYRQDPGLGLRLIYFSYDVKMKEKGDIPEGYSVSREKKERFSLILESASTNQTSMYLCASRGRGGEKLFFGSGTQLSVL.

This chain joins TRBV6-5 and TRBJ1-1, with TRBD1 matching over 12 bases. The junction had 6 bases not matched to a gene; V was cut back by 6 bases and J by 4 bases. Germline CDR1 is MNHEY and CDR2 is SVGAGI. The CDR3 totals 15 residues. The CDR3 DNA follows: TGTGCCAGCAGCAGGGACAGGGGGCTCAGCACTGAAGCTTTCTTT. Residues: CASSRDRGLSTEAFF.

The genes are TRBV5-1 and TRBJ1-2, with 9 positions matching TRBD1. V dropped 4 bases and J dropped 8; count of bases not matched to a gene: 6. The CDR3 spans 13 residues. Germline CDR1 is SGHRS and CDR2 is YFSETQ. The CDR3 sequence: CASSTGQGGGYTF. The CDR3 DNA is TGCGCCAGCAGCACGGGACAGGGAGGCGGCTACACCTTC.